These 8 T cell receptor beta chains were sequenced from one sample in a study of radiotherapy plus CTLA-4 blockade in lung cancer. The data were produced by immunoSEQ multiplex PCR, yet TCRdb's version contains in-frame clones alone and is incomplete. The table includes about 98,000 clones, 88% detected once. The starting material was peripheral blood, obtained from a patient treated with radiotherapy plus ipilimumab. All receptors come from a human donor with non-small cell lung cancer that progressed on radiotherapy plus ipilimumab.

This clone was picked up one time. This sequence joins TRBV5-1 and TRBJ2-3; 7 bases match TRBD2. The J segment lost 3 bases and the V segment lost 0 bases, leaving 10 bases of the junction unmatched. This CDR3 is built from 17 residues. Germline V gene data show CDR1 as SGHRS and CDR2 as YFSETQ. The DNA for the CDR3 is TGCGCCAGCAGCTTGGCGGTTGGCGGGAGAAGGACAGATACGCAGTATTTT. This codes for CASSLAVGGRRTDTQYF.

This sequence joins TRBV6-5 and TRBJ1-1; 10 bases match TRBD1. V trimming: 4 bases; J trimming: 2 bases; junction bases outside the gene matches: 4. Germline V gives CDR1 MNHEY, CDR2 SVGAGI. The length of the CDR3 is 15 residues. The CDR3 sequence: CASSSRTGGNTEAFF. The CDR3 nucleotides read TGTGCCAGCAGTTCCAGGACAGGGGGAAACACTGAAGCTTTCTTT.

The V gene is TRBV21-1, the J gene TRBJ2-1; the table's D call of TRBD2 was not tested on the DNA. TRBV21-1 is noted as a pseudogene. This CDR3 is 16 amino acids long. DNA for the CDR3: TGTGCCAGGGGGACTAGCGGGACTAGCTCCTACAATGAGCAGTTCTTC. Its protein is CARGTSGTSSYNEQFF.

The chain uses TRBV18 and TRBJ1-5, with a possible D match to TRBD1 (6 bases). The germline V gene encodes CDR1 KGHSH and CDR2 LQKENI. The V gene lost 6 bases and the J gene lost 3 bases, with 15 bases spanning the gap. The CDR3 runs to 15 residues. CDR3 sequence reads: CASSLTGPPNQPQHF. For the CDR3, the DNA is TGTGCCAGCTCGCTTACAGGGCCTCCCAATCAGCCCCAGCATTTT.

The chain combines TRBV21-1 with TRBJ1-5. TRBV21-1 is a pseudogene. This CDR3 has 17 residues. The CDR3 DNA reads TGTGCCAGCACCCCGGGGCAGGGAGGTAAGAGCAATCAGCCCCAGCATTTT. It yields the protein CASTPGQGGKSNQPQHF.

The CDR3 DNA is TGTGCCAGCAGCTTAGCCCAAATTCGACTAGCGGGAGTATCGGATACGCAGTATTTT. It encodes CASSLAQIRLAGVSDTQYF. The chain couples TRBV7-6 to TRBJ2-3; 12 bases fit TRBD2. Germline assignment: CDR1 SGHVS and CDR2 FNYEAQ. V shed 0 bases and J 6 bases; nucleotides not matched to a gene: 13. The CDR3 contains 19 residues.

The chain has TRBV10-2 and TRBJ2-4; TRBD2 agrees at 8 bases. Germline trimming cut 5 bases from V and 2 bases from J; bases unmatched to any gene: 8. CDR1 WSHSY and CDR2 SAAADI come from the germline V gene. CDR3 length: 16 amino acids. The CDR3 DNA follows: TGCGCCAGCAGTCCAAGCGGGAGTGTTACCAAAAACATTCAGTACTTC. It codes for CASSPSGSVTKNIQYF.

The chain's CDR3 is CSVRPPPRTGTDTQYF. CDR3 in DNA: TGCAGCGTGCGCCCCCCACCTCGGACAGGCACAGATACGCAGTATTTT. The rearrangement uses TRBV29-1 and TRBJ2-3; the D gene is possibly TRBD1 (6 bases). V was pared by 6 bases and J by 1 base, with 20 bases between. Looked up from germline, CDR1 is SQVTM and CDR2 is ANQGSEA. There are 16 residues in the CDR3.